This is a list of T cell receptor beta chains from one sample in a study of T cell changes during pregnancy in multiple sclerosis. Measured with immunoSEQ multiplex PCR; TCRdb has only the in-frame clones, and not every one. The table includes under 50,000 clones, roughly 90% detected once. The sequenced sample was CD8+ T cells from peripheral blood mononuclear cells, obtained in the first trimester of pregnancy. The source of these receptors is a female donor with multiple sclerosis, enrolled in a pregnancy study. Each CDR3 is given with its conserved first and last residue. The D gene is left open where the match is weak. Clone size, where shown, is once, few, many, or a class for clones that have expanded.

clone_size j_call v_call d_call cdr3_nt cdr3_aa
- TRBJ2-1 TRBV7-9 - TGTGCCAGCAGCCCCCAGGGCGATTTTCCCTACAATGAGCAGTTCTTC CASSPQGDFPYNEQFF
- TRBJ1-3 TRBV15 - TGTGCCACCAGCATCGGCAGGGGCCAAAGGAACACCATATATTTT CATSIGRGQRNTIYF
- TRBJ2-2 TRBV27 TRBD2 TGTGCCAGCAGTTTATCGAGGACTAGCGCCCCCGGGGAGCTGTTTTTT CASSLSRTSAPGELFF
once TRBJ2-3 TRBV14 - TGTGCCAGCAGCCAAGATGGGGGGGCATCATATACGCAGTATTTT CASSQDGGASYTQYF
- TRBJ2-5 TRBV7-2 TRBD1 TGTGCCAGCAGCCTGACGGACAGGTGGAGGGAGACCCAGTACTTC CASSLTDRWRETQYF
- TRBJ2-2 TRBV9 TRBD2 TGTGCCAGCAGCGTCCCTAGCGGGGGGCCGAACACCGGGGAGCTGTTTTTT CASSVPSGGPNTGELFF
- TRBJ1-1 TRBV4-2 - TGTGCCAGCAGCGAGAACCAGGGGCTGAACACTGAAGCTTTCTTT CASSENQGLNTEAFF
- TRBJ2-2 TRBV10-3 TRBD2 TGTGCCATCAGGGAAAGCGGGGGCCGGAACACCGGGGAGCTGTTTTTT CAIRESGGRNTGELFF
- TRBJ1-5 TRBV7-2 TRBD1 TGTGCCAGCAGCTTAGGACCGACAGGGTATCAGCCCCAGCATTTT CASSLGPTGYQPQHF
few TRBJ1-5 TRBV4-1 - TGCGCCAGCAGCCAAGATGGAGTGAGCAATCAGCCCCAGCATTTT CASSQDGVSNQPQHF
- TRBJ1-2 TRBV5-6 - TGTGCCAGCAGCTTAGGAACAGGCGTTCATGGCTACACCTTC CASSLGTGVHGYTF
- TRBJ2-7 TRBV6-4 - TGTGCCAGCAGGAACAGGGACAAGGAGCCCTACGAGCAGTACTTC CASRNRDKEPYEQYF
once TRBJ1-1 TRBV11-2 - TGTGCCAGCACACTAGGCACAGCCACGAGTGGCGCGTGGACTGAAGCTTTCTTT CASTLGTATSGAWTEAFF
once TRBJ1-1 TRBV15 TRBD1 TGTGCCACCAGCAGACACAGGGGCGTAAACACTGAAGCTTTCTTT CATSRHRGVNTEAFF
- TRBJ1-2 TRBV4-1 TRBD1 TGCGCCAGCAGCCAAGTTTTGGGACAGGGTGGCGGCTACACCTTC CASSQVLGQGGGYTF
- TRBJ1-5 TRBV7-8 TRBD1 TGTGCCAGCAGTCGACAGGGGGGCGGGGGCAATCAGCCCCAGCATTTT CASSRQGGGGNQPQHF
- TRBJ2-7 TRBV9 TRBD2 TGTGCCAGCAGCGTAGCGAGTAGCGGGGGATACGAGCAGTACTTC CASSVASSGGYEQYF
once TRBJ2-2 TRBV4-3 - TGCGCCAGCAGCCAAGATCCACTGACCGGGGAGCTGTTTTTT CASSQDPLTGELFF
- TRBJ2-7 TRBV4-2 - TGTGCCAGCAGCCCGCCCAACGGTTCAAGCTCCTACGAGCAGTACTTC CASSPPNGSSSYEQYF
- TRBJ2-7 TRBV10-3 - TGTGCCATCAGTGAGTCGATCTCACCGGGAGACGAGCAGTACTTC CAISESISPGDEQYF
- TRBJ2-3 TRBV2 - TGTGCCACCGAGGCCGACGAGAATACGCAGTATTTT CATEADENTQYF
- TRBJ2-1 TRBV10-3 - TGTGCCATCACCGTGAAGGAGGGAAATGAGCAGTTCTTC CAITVKEGNEQFF
- TRBJ2-3 TRBV7-9 TRBD2 TGTGCCAGCAGCTTTGCAACTAGCGAAAGCACAGATACGCAGTATTTT CASSFATSESTDTQYF
- TRBJ1-1 TRBV7-6 - TGTGCCAGCAGCCCGACCGGGTTGACCGAAGCTTTCTTT CASSPTGLTEAFF
- TRBJ2-7 TRBV6-5 TRBD1 TGTGCCAGCAGTTATGGGGGACAGGGCTACGAGCAGTACTTC CASSYGGQGYEQYF
- TRBJ1-2 TRBV2 - TGTGCCAGCAGTGAACCGACAAGCCAACCTTATGGCTACACCTTC CASSEPTSQPYGYTF